This entry lists 11 T cell receptor beta chains sequenced from one sample in a study of blood T cell repertoires in COVID-19. Clones were read by immunoSEQ multiplex PCR, and TCRdb kept only the in-frame ones, dropping some. Altogether about 70,000 clones are present, about 85% being singletons, with the ten largest covering 4.5% to 5.5%. Input material: peripheral blood. Receptors were obtained from a man older than 75 with acute or convalescent COVID-19.

The V and J genes are TRBV19 and TRBJ2-5, with 11 positions matching TRBD2. Germline V CDR1 and CDR2: LNHDA, SQIVND (reference sequence). The J segment lost 5 bases and the V segment lost 4 bases, leaving 9 bases of the junction unmatched. The CDR3 consists of 16 residues. The chain's CDR3 is CASSNLAGGAPETQYF. DNA for the CDR3: TGTGCCAGTAGTAATTTAGCGGGGGGGGCCCCCGAGACCCAGTACTTC.

This chain connects TRBV28 to TRBJ2-6, with 9 positions matching TRBD1. V dropped 4 bases and J dropped 4; count of bases not matched to a gene: 8. This CDR3 is 17 amino acids long. Germline values: CDR1 MDHEN, CDR2 SYDVKM. This chain's CDR3 is CASSYPQGAGGANVLTF. The CDR3, as DNA: TGTGCCAGCAGTTACCCACAGGGGGCAGGAGGGGCCAACGTCCTGACTTTC.

This clone was found a few times. The gene calls are TRBV5-1 and TRBJ1-4; D remains unclear. The CDR3 length is 13 residues. Germline V lookup: CDR1 SGHRS, CDR2 YFSETQ. Trimming left V 4 bases short and J 7 bases short, with 11 bases between. The CDR3 spells CASSEGNSEKLFF. The CDR3 DNA reads TGCGCCAGCAGCGAGGGTAATAGTGAAAAACTGTTTTTT.

This clone has at least ten counts. The J gene is TRBJ1-1, the V gene TRBV7-8; no definite D call. Germline CDR1 SGHVS, CDR2 FQNEAQ. The CDR3 runs to 14 residues. V lost 7 bases to trimming and J lost 6 bases, with 18 bases between them. For the CDR3, the DNA is TGTGCCAGCACCCCGCCGAGGCGGGGATCTGAAGCTTTCTTT. This translates into CASTPPRRGSEAFF.

J is TRBJ1-3 and V is TRBV28, with D perhaps TRBD1 (6 bases). The germline CDR1 and CDR2 sequences are MDHEN and SYDVKM. Between the trimmed V and J ends, which lost 6 bases and 8 bases, there was a span of 14 bases. The CDR3 is made up of 13 amino acids. The CDR3 region is CASRGGGEDTIYF. The CDR3 DNA reads TGTGCCAGCAGAGGGGGGGGCGAAGACACCATATATTTT.

This sequence joins TRBV4-2 and TRBJ2-5, with TRBD2 matching 10 bases. V shed 3 bases and J 5 bases; nucleotides not matched to a gene: 9. Germline values: CDR1 LGHNA, CDR2 YNFKEQ. This CDR3 comprises 16 residues. The CDR3 reads CASSHSQAGGRETQYF. CDR3 DNA: TGTGCCAGCAGCCATTCACAAGCGGGAGGGAGGGAGACCCAGTACTTC.

The CDR3 loop reads CASRPQGVTDTQYF. The DNA for the CDR3 is TGTGCCAGCAGGCCGCAAGGAGTCACAGATACGCAGTATTTT. The genes are TRBV28 and TRBJ2-3, with no clear D. V shed 6 bases and J shed 2 bases, with 12 bases lying between them. Germline values: CDR1 MDHEN, CDR2 SYDVKM. This CDR3 contains 14 residues.

J is TRBJ2-2 and V is TRBV5-4; a possible D gene is TRBD1 (6 bases). This CDR3 has 15 amino acids. From germline, CDR1 is SGHNT and CDR2 YYREEE (reference sequence). Trimming removed 4 bases from V and 5 bases from J, with 15 bases in between. CDR3 sequence (DNA): TGTGCCAGCAGCCCGCCCAGGGGTAGAACCGGGGAGCTGTTTTTT. Residues: CASSPPRGRTGELFF.

This clone has just one count. The CDR3 here is CATSDLGGQGLETQYF. The CDR3, as DNA: TGTGCCACCAGTGATTTAGGCGGGCAGGGGTTAGAGACCCAGTACTTC. The chain uses TRBV24-1 and TRBJ2-5; weak D call: TRBD1 (6 bases). The CDR3 spans 16 residues. Germline lookup yields CDR1 KGHDR and CDR2 SFDVKD. The V and J ends lost 1 base and 4 bases respectively, with 15 bases between them.

Here the CDR3 reads CASTDPGGARETQYF. Written as DNA, the CDR3 is TGTGCCAGCACCGACCCCGGGGGGGCACGGGAGACCCAGTACTTC. This chain joins TRBV28 and TRBJ2-5, with TRBD2 matching over 8 bases. The V and J ends lost 7 bases and 5 bases, in that order; junction bases with no gene match: 12. The CDR3 runs 15 residues. Germline V gene data show CDR1 as MDHEN and CDR2 as SYDVKM. The variable domain in full, with the rest retrieved from reference TRBV28 and TRBJ2-5, is DVKVTQSSRYLVKRTGEKVFLECVQDMDHENMFWYRQDPGLGLRLIYFSYDVKMKEKGDIPEGYSVSREKKERFSLILESASTNQTSMYLCASTDPGGARETQYFGPGTRLLVL.

The CDR3 nucleotides are TGTGCCAGCAGCATAGCAGGGAACTACGAGCAGTACTTC. Amino acids: CASSIAGNYEQYF. This chain joins TRBV5-4 and TRBJ2-7; tentative D call: TRBD1 (5 bases). Germline V gene data show CDR1 as SGHNT and CDR2 as YYREEE (reference sequence). V was pared by 4 bases and J by 3 bases, with 11 bases between. The CDR3 contains 13 residues. The whole variable domain, filled in from reference TRBV5-4 and TRBJ2-7, reads ETGVTQSPTHLIKTRGQQVTLRCSSQSGHNTVSWYQQALGQGPQFIFQYYREEENGRGNFPPRFSGLQFPNYSSELNVNALELDDSALYLCASSIAGNYEQYFGPGTRLTVT.